Listed below are T cell receptor beta chains from one sample, sequenced in a study of CD8 T cells in Susac syndrome. TCRdb re-called the immunoSEQ multiplex PCR reads with MiXCR, one entry per CDR3 protein. The data contain about 140,000 distinct CDR3 sequences, 85% to 95% of them seen just once; the ten biggest clones take up roughly 0.15%. Sequencing input: CD4+ T cells from PBMCs. The receptors originated from a human donor with Susac syndrome. CDR3s leave out the opening cysteine and the closing phenylalanine or tryptophan. Fields, in order: CDR3 protein, J gene, V gene.

CDR3 protein: ASSLEPEDRGLFYNEQF; J gene: TRBJ2-1; V gene: TRBV11-2
CDR3 protein: SAPSGGGREQY; J gene: TRBJ2-7; V gene: TRBV20-1
CDR3 protein: ASSPGHLRDEQY; J gene: TRBJ2-7; V gene: TRBV5-4
CDR3 protein: ASSVGLREGRGSYNEQF; J gene: TRBJ2-1; V gene: TRBV9
CDR3 protein: SVEDSRGGPGKLF; J gene: TRBJ1-4; V gene: TRBV29-1
CDR3 protein: SARDLGEKLF; J gene: TRBJ1-4; V gene: TRBV20-1
CDR3 protein: ASSFWQSAEAF; J gene: TRBJ1-1; V gene: TRBV12-3/TRBV12-4
CDR3 protein: ASRRGVAEAF; J gene: TRBJ1-1; V gene: TRBV19
CDR3 protein: ASSRDRVNEKLF; J gene: TRBJ1-4; V gene: TRBV7-2
CDR3 protein: ATSTRGGSETQY; J gene: TRBJ2-5; V gene: TRBV15
CDR3 protein: ASRTGRLAPGSCF; J gene: TRBJ2-2; V gene: TRBV23-1
CDR3 protein: ASSAFQSWPQH; J gene: TRBJ1-5; V gene: TRBV12-3/TRBV12-4
CDR3 protein: ASRLSSGNNYGYT; J gene: TRBJ1-2; V gene: TRBV5-1
CDR3 protein: ASRAGTRGANEQF; J gene: TRBJ2-1; V gene: TRBV2
CDR3 protein: AWSVRRTSSDTQY; J gene: TRBJ2-3; V gene: TRBV30
CDR3 protein: ASSPGLGNIVNEQF; J gene: TRBJ2-1; V gene: TRBV9
CDR3 protein: ARPGQAYNEQF; J gene: TRBJ2-1; V gene: TRBV27
CDR3 protein: ASSFVSVTGNTIY; J gene: TRBJ1-3; V gene: TRBV28
CDR3 protein: AIRVTGDNTEAF; J gene: TRBJ1-1; V gene: TRBV10-3
CDR3 protein: ASSLESPQETQY; J gene: TRBJ2-5; V gene: TRBV5-1
CDR3 protein: ASSLGLLETQY; J gene: TRBJ2-5; V gene: TRBV11-2
CDR3 protein: SAIIYSTDTQY; J gene: TRBJ2-3; V gene: TRBV20-1
CDR3 protein: ASSQRTGPYEQY; J gene: TRBJ2-7; V gene: TRBV3-1
CDR3 protein: ASSQDPTGGTEAF; J gene: TRBJ1-1; V gene: TRBV4-1
CDR3 protein: ASSLDTQGLTQAF; J gene: TRBJ1-1; V gene: TRBV5-1
CDR3 protein: ASSDQEVTEAF; J gene: TRBJ1-1; V gene: TRBV14
CDR3 protein: ASSLAQGAEQY; J gene: TRBJ2-7; V gene: TRBV7-7
CDR3 protein: ASSLRSRQDTQY; J gene: TRBJ2-3; V gene: TRBV7-3
CDR3 protein: ARTVNTEAF; J gene: TRBJ1-1; V gene: TRBV30
CDR3 protein: AISSGLAGHEQF; J gene: TRBJ2-1; V gene: TRBV10-3
CDR3 protein: SATDRGDEQF; J gene: TRBJ2-1; V gene: TRBV20-1
CDR3 protein: ASSPEGPVKH; J gene: TRBJ2-5; V gene: TRBV6-1
CDR3 protein: ASSFGDSNTEAF; J gene: TRBJ1-1; V gene: TRBV9
CDR3 protein: ASSSRLAGTREKLF; J gene: TRBJ1-4; V gene: TRBV5-8
CDR3 protein: ASSVEGRPNEQY; J gene: TRBJ2-7; V gene: TRBV27
CDR3 protein: ASSLLPRDTQY; J gene: TRBJ2-3; V gene: TRBV12-3/TRBV12-4
CDR3 protein: SVEWQQETQY; J gene: TRBJ2-5; V gene: TRBV29-1
CDR3 protein: ASSPSARDYEQY; J gene: TRBJ2-7; V gene: TRBV3-1
CDR3 protein: ASSRQPSYNEQF; J gene: TRBJ2-1; V gene: TRBV12-3/TRBV12-4
CDR3 protein: ASSLGTSGDEQY; J gene: TRBJ2-7; V gene: TRBV7-2
CDR3 protein: ASSQGNGVENTDTQY; J gene: TRBJ2-3; V gene: TRBV4-3
CDR3 protein: ASSVSTKQETQY; J gene: TRBJ2-5; V gene: TRBV9
CDR3 protein: ASRPGGRTPNYGYT; J gene: TRBJ1-2; V gene: TRBV12-3/TRBV12-4
CDR3 protein: SAPEGGYSNQPQH; J gene: TRBJ1-5; V gene: TRBV20-1
CDR3 protein: AWILRGLGTGELF; J gene: TRBJ2-2; V gene: TRBV30
CDR3 protein: SASDSPNQPQH; J gene: TRBJ1-5; V gene: TRBV20-1